Below, 22 T cell receptor beta chains from the same sample are listed, as sequenced in a study of CD8 T cells in ankylosing spondylitis. Via MiXCR, TCRdb re-called the 5' RACE reads, giving one row per CDR3 protein. Among around 770,000 distinct CDR3 sequences listed, about 12% were seen once. No antigen is known for these receptors. The study's findings and limits: A TCR beta motif of about 8 highly homologous variants appeared characteristic of ankylosing spondylitis blood.

The material sequenced was blood, either unsorted or a sorted T cell fraction (not recorded which). These TCRs come from a male donor with ankylosing spondylitis.

This chain joins TRBV29-1 and TRBJ1-1; possible D gene TRBD1, 6 bases. Looked up from germline, CDR1 is SQVTM and CDR2 is ANQGSEA. Trimming left V 8 bases short and J 5 bases short, with 15 bases between. The CDR3 totals 12 residues. This CDR3 reads CSSLRGATEAFF. The CDR3 coding sequence is TGCAGCTCACTGAGGGGGGCTACTGAAGCTTTCTTT.

The chain has TRBV28 and TRBJ1-2; no clear D gene. With 3 bases removed from V and 6 bases from J, the gap between germline ends came to 8 bases. Germline CDR1 and CDR2: MDHEN and SYDVKM. This CDR3 comprises 12 residues. The CDR3 DNA follows: TGTGCCAGCAGTTTTTTCTATGATGGCTACACCTTC. Amino acids: CASSFFYDGYTF.

The rearrangement links TRBV20-1 to TRBJ1-1; D gene ambiguous. The CDR3 is 13 residues long. The V and J ends lost 3 bases and 1 base respectively, with 9 bases between them. Germline V gene data show CDR1 as DFQATT and CDR2 as SNEGSKA (reference sequence). The CDR3 is CSASPARNTEAFF. DNA for the CDR3: TGCAGTGCTAGCCCGGCTAGGAACACTGAAGCTTTCTTT.

This clonotype has only a few counts. This chain uses TRBV20-1 with TRBJ2-7; D is undetermined. V was shortened by 0 bases and J by 3 bases, with 9 bases between the two germline ends. The CDR3 is made up of 13 amino acids. Germline CDR1 and CDR2: DFQATT and SNEGSKA (reference sequence). The DNA for the CDR3 is TGCAGTGCTAGAGATCGGAGTAACTACGAGCAGTACTTC. It codes for CSARDRSNYEQYF.

This clonotype was counted a few times. The rearrangement joins TRBV25-1 to TRBJ1-2; tentative D call: TRBD1 (5 bases). The CDR3 totals 15 residues. Trimming took off 4 bases at V and 7 bases at J, with 19 bases between the two ends. Germline CDR1 is MGHDK and CDR2 is SYGVNS. The CDR3 nucleotides are TGTGCCAGCAGTGCGCAACCCGGGACTGCCAGTGGCTACACCTTC. Its translation is CASSAQPGTASGYTF.

The V call is TRBV7-9, the J call TRBJ2-5; D may match TRBD1 or TRBD2 (6 bases each). The V gene's germline CDR1 is SEHNR and CDR2 FQNEAQ (reference sequence). With 3 bases removed from V and 4 bases from J, the gap between germline ends came to 12 bases. The CDR3 contains 14 residues. CDR3 sequence reads: CASSLEQGGETQYF. In DNA, the CDR3 is TGTGCCAGCAGCTTGGAACAGGGAGGAGAGACCCAGTACTTC. Complete variable domain (other parts from reference TRBV7-9 and TRBJ2-5): DTGVSQNPRHKITKRGQNVTFRCDPISEHNRLYWYRQTLGQGPEFLTYFQNEAQLEKSRLLSDRFSAERPKGSFSTLEIQRTEQGDSAMYLCASSLEQGGETQYFGPGTRLLVL.

The chain recombines TRBV12-3 or TRBV12-4 with TRBJ2-2; the D is unclear. The CDR3 runs 14 residues. V lost 2 bases and J lost 5, with 9 bases in between. CDR3 sequence reads: CASSLRATTGELFF. CDR3 coding DNA: TGTGCCAGCAGTTTACGAGCCACTACCGGGGAGCTGTTTTTT.

The DNA for the CDR3 is TGTGCCAGCAGTTATTCTGGGGCGCGCACAGATACGCAGTATTTT. As protein: CASSYSGARTDTQYF. The chain carries TRBV6-5 and TRBJ2-3, with D tentatively TRBD1 (5 bases). V lost 3 bases and J 1 base, leaving 11 bases between the germline ends. CDR1 is MNHEY and CDR2 is SVGAGI in the germline V gene. There are 15 residues in the CDR3.

This chain connects TRBV7-9 to TRBJ2-5, with D uncertain. Looked up from germline, CDR1 is SEHNR and CDR2 is FQNEAQ (reference sequence). This CDR3 has 17 amino acids. Between the trimmed V and J ends, which lost 2 bases and 7 bases, there was a span of 23 bases. The CDR3 DNA reads TGTGCCAGCAGCTTAAATGATCTTTCGCCGGCTGAAGGGACCCAGTACTTC. Translation gives CASSLNDLSPAEGTQYF.

The chain carries TRBV5-1 and TRBJ2-7; D gene unclear. The germline V gene encodes CDR1 SGHRS and CDR2 YFSETQ. Trimming stripped 0 bases from V and 4 bases from J, with 17 bases between. The CDR3 has 16 residues. The CDR3 region is CASSLGQRLEGYEQYF. The DNA of the CDR3 is TGCGCCAGCAGCTTGGGACAACGGTTGGAAGGTTACGAGCAGTACTTC.

This clonotype was counted only a few times. The genes are TRBV7-9 and TRBJ1-4, with a weak D call TRBD1 (5 bases). The CDR3 runs to 15 residues. Germline CDR1 is SEHNR and CDR2 is FQNEAQ (reference sequence). V dropped 5 bases and J dropped 7 bases, with 17 bases sitting between them. The DNA for the CDR3 is TGTGCCAGCAGCCCCGGGGCGGGGTCAGGTGAAAAACTGTTTTTT. As protein: CASSPGAGSGEKLFF.

This clonotype has just a few counts. The gene calls are TRBV20-1 and TRBJ1-5, with 9 positions matching TRBD1. The CDR3 extends over 15 amino acids. Germline CDR1 and CDR2: DFQATT and SNEGSKA (reference sequence). V was clipped by 2 bases and J by 2 bases; unmatched bases: 4. In DNA, the CDR3 is TGCAGTGCTAGAACGACAGGGGGAGGCAATCAGCCCCAGCATTTT. This codes for CSARTTGGGNQPQHF.

This rearrangement joins TRBV10-3 to TRBJ2-1; TRBD2 agrees at 11 bases. Trimming at V came to 7 bases and at J to 14 bases, leaving 16 bases not matched to a gene. The CDR3 sequence is 15 residues long. Per the germline V gene, CDR1 is ENHRY and CDR2 is SYGVKD. CDR3 loop: CAITRSGGGLDFKFF. The CDR3 DNA follows: TGTGCCATCACCCGTAGCGGGGGGGGCCTCGATTTTAAGTTCTTC.

In its sample, this clonotype was seen many times. This rearrangement joins TRBV7-2 to TRBJ1-6, with D perhaps TRBD1 (5 bases). The CDR3 is made up of 15 amino acids. The V end lost 5 bases, the J end lost 7 bases, and 15 bases lay between the germline ends. Germline-derived CDR1 and CDR2 are SGHTA and FQGNSA. The CDR3 DNA is TGTGCCAGCAGCGGTGAGGGGTTGGGGAATTCACCCCTCCACTTT. Translated: CASSGEGLGNSPLHF.

This clonotype was counted many times. This chain uses TRBV20-1 with TRBJ2-2, with TRBD1 identical over 7 bases. Trimming took 3 bases from V and 0 from J; bases not matched to a gene: 7. The CDR3 runs 16 residues. CDR1 DFQATT and CDR2 SNEGSKA come from the germline V gene (reference sequence). The CDR3 DNA is TGCAGTGCTAGGGATCAAACAGGGGCGAACACCGGGGAGCTGTTTTTT. It is translated as CSARDQTGANTGELFF.

This clonotype has more than one count but fewer than ten. The chain joins TRBV20-1 to TRBJ1-2; D is uncertain. Trimming stripped 1 base from V and 1 base from J, with 7 bases between. This CDR3 is built from 13 residues. Germline CDR1 and CDR2: DFQATT and SNEGSKA (reference sequence). The CDR3 DNA sequence: TGCAGTGCTAGAGGTCACAGTAACTATGGCTACACCTTC. Its protein product is CSARGHSNYGYTF.

The chain combines TRBV6-1 with TRBJ2-7; 12 positions agree with TRBD2. V was pared by 5 bases and J by 3 bases, with 5 bases of the junction left unmatched. The germline CDR1 and CDR2 sequences are MNHNS and SASEGT. The CDR3 extends over 15 amino acids. The CDR3 DNA is TGTGCCAGCAGTCCCCCTAGCGGGAGGGACTACGAGCAGTACTTC. Translating it yields CASSPPSGRDYEQYF.

This clonotype was seen repeatedly, ten times or more. The chain carries TRBV20-1 and TRBJ1-2, with TRBD1 matching over 8 bases. Germline lookup yields CDR1 DFQATT and CDR2 SNEGSKA (reference sequence). The CDR3 length is 13 residues. The junction had 14 bases not matched to a gene; V was cut back by 6 bases and J by 11 bases. This chain's CDR3 is CSAKRTGLRDYTF. The CDR3 bases are TGCAGTGCAAAACGGACAGGGCTTAGGGATTACACCTTC.

The table lists this clonotype with a few counts. V is TRBV7-2 and J is TRBJ2-1; D is unresolved. CDR3 length: 13 residues. Trimming shortened V by 1 base and J by 9 bases, and 10 bases separated the two germline ends. Germline loops: CDR1 SGHTA, CDR2 FQGNSA. The CDR3 region is CASSLEASSEQFF. Here the CDR3 DNA reads TGTGCCAGCAGCTTAGAGGCGTCGAGTGAGCAGTTCTTC.

The V call is TRBV5-1, the J call TRBJ2-7, with 9 bases aligning to TRBD2. Losses at the gene ends were 5 bases for V and 5 bases for J; bases not matched to a gene: 8. Per germline, CDR1 SGHRS and CDR2 YFSETQ. The CDR3 has 14 residues. The CDR3 coding sequence is TGCGCCAGCAGAGGCTTAGCGGGGGCCAACGAGCAGTACTTC. This encodes CASRGLAGANEQYF. Full variable domain (missing parts from reference TRBV5-1 and TRBJ2-7): KAGVTQTPRYLIKTRGQQVTLSCSPISGHRSVSWYQQTPGQGLQFLFEYFSETQRNKGNFPGRFSGRQFSNSRSEMNVSTLELGDSALYLCASRGLAGANEQYFGPGTRLTVT.

This clonotype has ten or more counts. The V gene is TRBV5-6, the J gene TRBJ2-7; D gene ambiguous. Per germline, CDR1 SGHDT and CDR2 YYEEEE. CDR3 length: 13 amino acids. The ends were cut back, 0 bases at V and 3 bases at J, with 7 bases in the middle. The CDR3 spells CASSLGRNYEQYF. Written as DNA, the CDR3 is TGTGCCAGCAGCTTGGGTCGTAACTACGAGCAGTACTTC.

V is TRBV11-2 and J is TRBJ1-2; a possible D gene is TRBD1 (6 bases). The V gene lost 5 bases and the J gene lost 5 bases, with 15 bases spanning the gap. CDR1 and CDR2 (germline): SGHAT, FQNNGV. The CDR3 length is 14 residues. The CDR3 DNA reads TGTGCCAGCAGCGGCCAGGGGAGGGGATATGGCTACACCTTC. Amino acids: CASSGQGRGYGYTF. Full variable domain (missing parts from reference TRBV11-2 and TRBJ1-2): EAGVAQSPRYKIIEKRQSVAFWCNPISGHATLYWYQQILGQGPKLLIQFQNNGVVDDSQLPKDRFSAERLKGVDSTLKIQPAKLEDSAVYLCASSGQGRGYGYTFGSGTRLTVV.